This T cell receptor (beta chain) was recovered during a study of cytomegalovirus exposure and HLA in healthy donors. J gave up 0 bases and V 0 bases, and 2 bases lay outside the gene matches. This CDR3 is 15 amino acids long. Germline loops: CDR1 LGHNA, CDR2 YNFKEQ. This clone was counted ten times or more. PCR was performed using 60 Vbeta and 13 Jbeta primers. Clones were read by immunoSEQ multiplex PCR, and TCRdb kept only the in-frame ones, dropping some. The data contain about 130,000 clones, about 72% of them singletons. Sequences were obtained from PBMCs. The sequence derives from a man younger than 45 in good health and CMV-seropositive. The gene calls are TRBV4-2 and TRBJ2-7; TRBD2 matches at 7 bases. The CDR3 region is CASSQEGGSSYEQYF. CDR3 nucleotide sequence: TGTGCCAGCAGCCAAGAAGGCGGGAGCTCCTACGAGCAGTACTTC.